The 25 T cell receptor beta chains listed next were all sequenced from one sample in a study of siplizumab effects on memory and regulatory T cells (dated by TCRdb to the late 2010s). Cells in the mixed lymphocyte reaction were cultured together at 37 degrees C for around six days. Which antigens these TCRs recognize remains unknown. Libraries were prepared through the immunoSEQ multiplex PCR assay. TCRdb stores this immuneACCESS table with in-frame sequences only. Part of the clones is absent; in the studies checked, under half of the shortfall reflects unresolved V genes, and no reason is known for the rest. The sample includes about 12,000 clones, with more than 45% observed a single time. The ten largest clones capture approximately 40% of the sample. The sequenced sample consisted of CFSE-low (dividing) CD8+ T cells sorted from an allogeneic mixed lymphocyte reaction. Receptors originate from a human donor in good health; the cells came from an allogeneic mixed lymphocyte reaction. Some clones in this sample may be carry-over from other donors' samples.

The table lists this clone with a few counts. The CDR3 reads CASSLYRDPETHYGYTF. The CDR3 coding sequence is TGCGCCAGCAGCTTATACCGCGACCCGGAGACGCACTATGGCTACACCTTC. This chain links TRBV5-1 with TRBJ1-2; unclear D gene. Trimming took off 2 bases at V and 3 bases at J, with 20 bases between the two ends. The CDR3 extends over 17 amino acids. CDR1 is SGHRS and CDR2 is YFSETQ in the germline V gene.

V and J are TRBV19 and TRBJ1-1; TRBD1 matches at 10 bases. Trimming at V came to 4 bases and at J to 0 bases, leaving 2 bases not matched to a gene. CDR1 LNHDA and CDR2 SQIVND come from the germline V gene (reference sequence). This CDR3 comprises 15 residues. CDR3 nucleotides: TGTGCCAGTAGTACGGGACAGGGGTTGAACACTGAAGCTTTCTTT. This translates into CASSTGQGLNTEAFF.

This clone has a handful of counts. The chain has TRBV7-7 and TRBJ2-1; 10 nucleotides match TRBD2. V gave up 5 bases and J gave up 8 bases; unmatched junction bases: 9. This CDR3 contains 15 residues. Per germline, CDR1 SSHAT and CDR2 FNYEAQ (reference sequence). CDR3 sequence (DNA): TGTGCCAGCAGCCGGGCTAGCGGGGGCGGCCATGAGCAGTTCTTC. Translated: CASSRASGGGHEQFF.

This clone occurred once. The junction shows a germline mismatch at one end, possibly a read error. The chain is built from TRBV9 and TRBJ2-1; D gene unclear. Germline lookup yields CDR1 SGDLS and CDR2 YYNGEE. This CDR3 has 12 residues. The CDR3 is CASSVTYNEQFF. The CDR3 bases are TGTGCCAGCAGCGTAACCTATAATGAGCAGTTCTTC.

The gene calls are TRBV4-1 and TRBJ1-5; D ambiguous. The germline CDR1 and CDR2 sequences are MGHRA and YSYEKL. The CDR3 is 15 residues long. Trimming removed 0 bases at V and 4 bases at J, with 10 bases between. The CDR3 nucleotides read TGCGCCAGCAGCCAAGATCCGAGGCCTAATCAGCCCCAGCATTTT. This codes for CASSQDPRPNQPQHF.

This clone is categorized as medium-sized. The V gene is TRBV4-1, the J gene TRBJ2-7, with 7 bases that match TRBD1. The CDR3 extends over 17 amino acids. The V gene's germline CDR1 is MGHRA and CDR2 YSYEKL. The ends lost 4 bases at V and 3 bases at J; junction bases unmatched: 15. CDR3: CASSRAAHRDSFYEQYF. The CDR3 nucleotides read TGCGCCAGCAGCCGCGCAGCACACCGGGACAGCTTCTACGAGCAGTACTTC.

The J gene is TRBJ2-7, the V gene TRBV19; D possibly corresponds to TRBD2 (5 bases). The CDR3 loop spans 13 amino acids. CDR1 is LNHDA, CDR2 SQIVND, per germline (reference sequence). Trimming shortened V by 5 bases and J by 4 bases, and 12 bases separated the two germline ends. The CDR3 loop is CASSPGRTYEQYF. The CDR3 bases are TGTGCCAGTAGTCCCGGACGGACTTACGAGCAGTACTTC.

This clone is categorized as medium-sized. CDR3 residues: CASSSSGVEAFF. Here the CDR3 DNA reads TGTGCCAGCAGCTCCTCAGGGGTTGAAGCTTTCTTT. This sequence joins TRBV7-9 and TRBJ1-1, with D perhaps TRBD1 (6 bases). The CDR3 is made up of 12 amino acids. The ends were cut back, 4 bases at V and 7 bases at J, with 10 bases in the middle. Germline lookup yields CDR1 SEHNR and CDR2 FQNEAQ (reference sequence).

CDR3 nucleotides: TGTGCCAGCAGTTGGTTCTCTGGGGCCAACGTCCTGACTTTC. It yields the protein CASSWFSGANVLTF. The rearrangement uses TRBV27 and TRBJ2-6; D gene unclear. The CDR3 loop spans 14 amino acids. V was cut by 4 bases and J by 0 bases, with 4 bases left in between. Germline V lookup: CDR1 MNHEY, CDR2 SMNVEV (reference sequence).

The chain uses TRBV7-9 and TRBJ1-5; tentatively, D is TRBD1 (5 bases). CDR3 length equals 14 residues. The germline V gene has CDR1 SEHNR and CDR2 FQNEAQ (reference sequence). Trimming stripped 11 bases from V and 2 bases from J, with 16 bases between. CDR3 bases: TGTGCCGGAGTAAGGGGCGCCGGCAATCAGCCCCAGCATTTT. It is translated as CAGVRGAGNQPQHF.

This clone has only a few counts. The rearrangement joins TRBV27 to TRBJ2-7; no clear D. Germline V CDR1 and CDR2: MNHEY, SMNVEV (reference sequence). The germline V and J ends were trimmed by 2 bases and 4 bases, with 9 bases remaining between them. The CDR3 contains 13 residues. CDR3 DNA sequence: TGTGCCAGCAGTTTAAGATACGGGTACGAGCAGTACTTC. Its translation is CASSLRYGYEQYF.

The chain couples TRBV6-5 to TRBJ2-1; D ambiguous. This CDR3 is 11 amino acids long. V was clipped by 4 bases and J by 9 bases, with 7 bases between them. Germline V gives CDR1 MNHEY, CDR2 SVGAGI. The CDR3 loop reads CASSWSGEQFF. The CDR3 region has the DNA TGTGCCAGCAGTTGGTCGGGTGAGCAGTTCTTC.

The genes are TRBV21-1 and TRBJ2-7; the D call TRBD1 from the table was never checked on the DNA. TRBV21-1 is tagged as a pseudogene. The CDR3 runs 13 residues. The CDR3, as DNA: TGTGCCAGCAGCAGAGGGACAATAGACGAGCAGTACTTC. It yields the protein CASSRGTIDEQYF.

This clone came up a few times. This CDR3 reads CASSFQGYEQYF. In DNA, the CDR3 is TGTGCCAGCAGTTTTCAGGGCTACGAGCAGTACTTC. This sequence joins TRBV6-5 and TRBJ2-7, with D maybe TRBD1 (5 bases). CDR1 is MNHEY, CDR2 SVGAGI, per germline. The CDR3 is 12 amino acids. With 4 bases removed from V and 3 bases from J, the gap between germline ends came to 7 bases.

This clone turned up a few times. DNA for the CDR3: TGCGCCAGCAGCTTGGCCTCAGGGGGCCATCAGCCCCAGCATTTT. As protein: CASSLASGGHQPQHF. The chain employs TRBV5-1 and TRBJ1-5; TRBD1 agrees at 8 bases. Trimming at V came to 0 bases and at J to 5 bases, leaving 4 bases not matched to a gene. Germline V gene sequence: CDR1 SGHRS, CDR2 YFSETQ. The length of the CDR3 is 15 residues.

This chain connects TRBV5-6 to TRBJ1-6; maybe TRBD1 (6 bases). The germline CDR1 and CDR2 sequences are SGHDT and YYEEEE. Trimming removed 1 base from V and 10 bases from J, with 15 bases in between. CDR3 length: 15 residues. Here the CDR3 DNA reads TGTGCCAGCAGCTTGACACAGGGTCTGTTCTCACCCCTCCACTTT. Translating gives CASSLTQGLFSPLHF.

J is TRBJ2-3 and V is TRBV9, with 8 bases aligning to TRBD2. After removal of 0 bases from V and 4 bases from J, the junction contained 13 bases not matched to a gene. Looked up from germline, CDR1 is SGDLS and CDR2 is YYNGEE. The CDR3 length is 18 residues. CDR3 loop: CASSVGAAGVYIPDTQYF. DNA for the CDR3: TGTGCCAGCAGCGTAGGCGCAGCGGGAGTCTATATCCCAGATACGCAGTATTTT.

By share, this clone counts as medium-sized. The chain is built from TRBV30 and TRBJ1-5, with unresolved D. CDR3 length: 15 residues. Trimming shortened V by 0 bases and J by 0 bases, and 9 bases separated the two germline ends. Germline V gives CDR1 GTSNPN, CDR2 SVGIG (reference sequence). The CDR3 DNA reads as TGTGCCTGGAGTGTAGCAGGTTATAGCAATCAGCCCCAGCATTTT. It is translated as CAWSVAGYSNQPQHF.

The CDR3 is CSVEDLTTEAFF. The CDR3, as DNA: TGCAGCGTTGAAGATCTTACTACTGAAGCTTTCTTT. The rearrangement uses TRBV29-1 and TRBJ1-1, with D uncertain. The CDR3 is 12 residues long. The V end lost 0 bases, the J end lost 5 bases, and 7 bases lay between the germline ends. Germline lookup yields CDR1 SQVTM and CDR2 ANQGSEA.

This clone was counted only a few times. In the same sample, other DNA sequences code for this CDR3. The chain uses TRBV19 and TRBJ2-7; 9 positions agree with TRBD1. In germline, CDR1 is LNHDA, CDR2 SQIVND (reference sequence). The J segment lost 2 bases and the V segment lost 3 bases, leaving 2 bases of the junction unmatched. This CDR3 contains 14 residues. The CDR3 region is CASSMGQGAYEQYF. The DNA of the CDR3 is TGTGCCAGTAGTATGGGACAGGGTGCCTACGAGCAGTACTTC.

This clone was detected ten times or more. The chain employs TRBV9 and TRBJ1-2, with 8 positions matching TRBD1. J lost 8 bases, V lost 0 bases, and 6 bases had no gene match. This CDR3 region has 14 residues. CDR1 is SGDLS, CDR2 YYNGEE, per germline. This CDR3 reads CASSVATTGEGYTF. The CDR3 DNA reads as TGTGCCAGCAGCGTAGCTACGACAGGGGAAGGCTACACCTTC.

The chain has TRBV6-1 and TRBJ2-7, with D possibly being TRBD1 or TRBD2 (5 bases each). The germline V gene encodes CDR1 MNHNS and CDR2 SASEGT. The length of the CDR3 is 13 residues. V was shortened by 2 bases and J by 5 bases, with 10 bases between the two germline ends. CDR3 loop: CASSEQWGNEQYF. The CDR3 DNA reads TGTGCCAGCAGTGAACAATGGGGGAACGAGCAGTACTTC.

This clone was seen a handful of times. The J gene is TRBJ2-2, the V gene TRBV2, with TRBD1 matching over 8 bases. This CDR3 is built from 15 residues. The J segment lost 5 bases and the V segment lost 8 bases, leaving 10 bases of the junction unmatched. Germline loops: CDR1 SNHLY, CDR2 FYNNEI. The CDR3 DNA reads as TGTGCCAGCGGCTCCGGGACAGGCCTAACCGGGGAGCTGTTTTTT. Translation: CASGSGTGLTGELFF.

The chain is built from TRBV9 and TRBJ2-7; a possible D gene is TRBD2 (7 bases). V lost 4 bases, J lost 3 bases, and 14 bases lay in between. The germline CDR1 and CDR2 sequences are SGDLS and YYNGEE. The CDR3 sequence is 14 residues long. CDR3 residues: CASSLGGPHYEQYF. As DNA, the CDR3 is TGTGCCAGCAGCCTCGGGGGGCCCCACTACGAGCAGTACTTC.

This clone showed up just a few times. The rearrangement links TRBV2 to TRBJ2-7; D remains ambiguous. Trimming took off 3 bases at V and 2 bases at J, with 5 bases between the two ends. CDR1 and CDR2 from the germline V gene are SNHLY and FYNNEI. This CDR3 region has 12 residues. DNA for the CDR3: TGTGCCAGCAGTGACGTCCCCTACGAGCAGTACTTC. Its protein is CASSDVPYEQYF.